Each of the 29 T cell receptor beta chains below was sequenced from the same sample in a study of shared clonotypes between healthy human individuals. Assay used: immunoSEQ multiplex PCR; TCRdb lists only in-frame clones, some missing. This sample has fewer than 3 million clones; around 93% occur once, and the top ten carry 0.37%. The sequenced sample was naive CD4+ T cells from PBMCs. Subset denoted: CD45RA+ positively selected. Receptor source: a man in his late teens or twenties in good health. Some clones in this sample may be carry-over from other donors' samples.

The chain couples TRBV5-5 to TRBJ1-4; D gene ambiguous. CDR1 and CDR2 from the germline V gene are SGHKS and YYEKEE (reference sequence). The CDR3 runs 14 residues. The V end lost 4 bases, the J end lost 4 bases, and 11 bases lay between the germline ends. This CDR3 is CASSVGPYNEKLFF. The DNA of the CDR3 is TGTGCCAGCAGCGTCGGGCCCTATAATGAAAAACTGTTTTTT.

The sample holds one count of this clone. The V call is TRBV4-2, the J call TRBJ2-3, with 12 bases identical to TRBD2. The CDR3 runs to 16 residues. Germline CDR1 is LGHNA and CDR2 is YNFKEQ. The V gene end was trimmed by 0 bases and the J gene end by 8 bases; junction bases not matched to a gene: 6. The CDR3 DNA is TGTGCCAGCAGCCAAGATGAGACTAGCGGGAGTGGTACGCAGTATTTT. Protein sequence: CASSQDETSGSGTQYF.

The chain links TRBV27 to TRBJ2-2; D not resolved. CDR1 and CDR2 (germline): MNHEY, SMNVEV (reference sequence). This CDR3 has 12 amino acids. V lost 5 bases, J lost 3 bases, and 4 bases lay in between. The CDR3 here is CASSPHTGELFF. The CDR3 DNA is TGTGCCAGCAGTCCGCACACCGGGGAGCTGTTTTTT.

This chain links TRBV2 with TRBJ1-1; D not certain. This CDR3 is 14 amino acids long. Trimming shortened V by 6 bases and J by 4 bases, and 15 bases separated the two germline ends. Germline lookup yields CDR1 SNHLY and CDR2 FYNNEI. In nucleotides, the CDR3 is TGTGCCAGCAGGGAGAGGGAAGGGCTCACTGAAGCTTTCTTT. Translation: CASREREGLTEAFF.

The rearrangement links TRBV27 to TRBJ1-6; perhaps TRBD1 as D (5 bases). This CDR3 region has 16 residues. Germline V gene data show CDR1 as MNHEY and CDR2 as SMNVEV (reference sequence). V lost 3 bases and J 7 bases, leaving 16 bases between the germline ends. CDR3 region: CASSFQRQGGNSPLHF. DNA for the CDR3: TGTGCCAGCAGTTTTCAGCGGCAGGGTGGAAATTCACCCCTCCACTTT.

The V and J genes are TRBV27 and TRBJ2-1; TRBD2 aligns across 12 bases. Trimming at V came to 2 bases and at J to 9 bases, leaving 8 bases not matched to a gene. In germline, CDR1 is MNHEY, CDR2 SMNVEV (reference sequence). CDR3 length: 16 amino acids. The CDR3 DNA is TGTGCCAGCAGTTTAAAGACTAGCGGGAGCCCAGGTGAGCAGTTCTTC. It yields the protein CASSLKTSGSPGEQFF.

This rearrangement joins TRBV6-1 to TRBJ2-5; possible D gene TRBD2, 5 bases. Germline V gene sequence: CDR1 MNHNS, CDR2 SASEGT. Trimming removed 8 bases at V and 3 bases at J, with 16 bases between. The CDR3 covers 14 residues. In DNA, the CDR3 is TGTGCCAGCCGGACTGACGGAGGAAAAGAGACCCAGTACTTC. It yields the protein CASRTDGGKETQYF.

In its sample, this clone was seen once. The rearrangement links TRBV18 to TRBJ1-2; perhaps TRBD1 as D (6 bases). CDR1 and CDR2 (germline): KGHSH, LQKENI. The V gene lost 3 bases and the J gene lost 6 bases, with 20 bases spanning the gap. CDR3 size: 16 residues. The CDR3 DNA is TGTGCCAGCTCACCCGGATCGGCGGGGGGCGCACATGGCTACACCTTC. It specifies CASSPGSAGGAHGYTF. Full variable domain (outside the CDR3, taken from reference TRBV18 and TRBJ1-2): NAGVMQNPRHLVRRRGQEARLRCSPMKGHSHVYWYRQLPEEGLKFMVYLQKENIIDESGMPKERFSAEFPKEGPSILRIQQVVRGDSAAYFCASSPGSAGGAHGYTFGSGTRLTVV.

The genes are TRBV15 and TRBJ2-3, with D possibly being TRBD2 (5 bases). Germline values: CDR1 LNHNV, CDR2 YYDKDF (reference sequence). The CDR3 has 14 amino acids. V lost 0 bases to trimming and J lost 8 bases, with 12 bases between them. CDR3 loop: CATSREALEVTQYF. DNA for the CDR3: TGTGCCACCAGCAGAGAAGCACTAGAAGTTACGCAGTATTTT.

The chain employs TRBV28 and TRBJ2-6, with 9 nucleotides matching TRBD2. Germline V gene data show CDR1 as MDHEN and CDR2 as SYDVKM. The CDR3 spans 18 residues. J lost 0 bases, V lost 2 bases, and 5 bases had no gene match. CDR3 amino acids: CASSLGGLASSGANVLTF. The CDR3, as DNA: TGTGCCAGCAGTTTAGGGGGACTAGCAAGCTCTGGGGCCAACGTCCTGACTTTC.

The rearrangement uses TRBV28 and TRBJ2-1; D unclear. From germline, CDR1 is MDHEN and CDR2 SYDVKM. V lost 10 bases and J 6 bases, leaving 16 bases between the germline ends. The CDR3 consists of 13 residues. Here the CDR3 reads CATDLNQANEQFF. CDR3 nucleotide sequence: TGTGCCACCGATCTAAACCAAGCCAATGAGCAGTTCTTC. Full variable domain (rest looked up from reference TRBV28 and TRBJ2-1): DVKVTQSSRYLVKRTGEKVFLECVQDMDHENMFWYRQDPGLGLRLIYFSYDVKMKEKGDIPEGYSVSREKKERFSLILESASTNQTSMYLCATDLNQANEQFFGPGTRLTVL.

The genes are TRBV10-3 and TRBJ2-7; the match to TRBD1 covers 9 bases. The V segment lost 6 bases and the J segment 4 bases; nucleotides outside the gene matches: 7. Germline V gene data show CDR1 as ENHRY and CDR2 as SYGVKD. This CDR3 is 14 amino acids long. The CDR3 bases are TGTGCCATCAGAGCGGGACAGGGTTCGTACGAGCAGTACTTC. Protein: CAIRAGQGSYEQYF.

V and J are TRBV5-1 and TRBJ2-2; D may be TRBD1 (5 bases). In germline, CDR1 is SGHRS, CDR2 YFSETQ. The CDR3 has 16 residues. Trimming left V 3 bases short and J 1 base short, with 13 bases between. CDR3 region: CASSWTTRGNTGELFF. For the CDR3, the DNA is TGCGCCAGCAGCTGGACGACAAGGGGGAACACCGGGGAGCTGTTTTTT.

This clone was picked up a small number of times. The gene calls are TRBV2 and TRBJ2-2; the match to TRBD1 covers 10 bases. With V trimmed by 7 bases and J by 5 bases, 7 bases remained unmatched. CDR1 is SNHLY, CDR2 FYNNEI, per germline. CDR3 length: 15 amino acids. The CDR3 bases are TGTGCCAGCACCCAAGACAGGGGGCAAACCGGGGAGCTGTTTTTT. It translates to CASTQDRGQTGELFF.

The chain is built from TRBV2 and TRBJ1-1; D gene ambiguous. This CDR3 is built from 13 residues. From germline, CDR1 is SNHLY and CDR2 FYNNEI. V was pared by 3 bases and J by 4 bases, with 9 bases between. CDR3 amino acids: CASSESWGTEAFF. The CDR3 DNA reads TGTGCCAGCAGTGAGTCGTGGGGCACTGAAGCTTTCTTT.

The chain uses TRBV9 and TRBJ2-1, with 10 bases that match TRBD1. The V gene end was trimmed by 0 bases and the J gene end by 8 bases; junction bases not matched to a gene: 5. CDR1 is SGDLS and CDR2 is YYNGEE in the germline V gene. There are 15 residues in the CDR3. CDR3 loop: CASSVAGTGEHEQFF. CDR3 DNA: TGTGCCAGCAGCGTAGCGGGGACAGGGGAACATGAGCAGTTCTTC.

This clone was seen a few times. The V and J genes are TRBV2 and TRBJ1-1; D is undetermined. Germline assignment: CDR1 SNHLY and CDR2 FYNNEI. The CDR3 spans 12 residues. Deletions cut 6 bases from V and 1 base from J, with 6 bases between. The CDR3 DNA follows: TGTGCCAGCAGGTGGACGAACACTGAAGCTTTCTTT. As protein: CASRWTNTEAFF.

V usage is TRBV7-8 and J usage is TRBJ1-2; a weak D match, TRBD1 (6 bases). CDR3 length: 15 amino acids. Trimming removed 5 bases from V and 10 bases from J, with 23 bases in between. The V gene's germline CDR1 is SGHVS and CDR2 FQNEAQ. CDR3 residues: CASSLGEGRGGVYTF. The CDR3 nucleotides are TGTGCCAGCAGCCTAGGGGAGGGAAGAGGGGGTGTCTACACCTTC.

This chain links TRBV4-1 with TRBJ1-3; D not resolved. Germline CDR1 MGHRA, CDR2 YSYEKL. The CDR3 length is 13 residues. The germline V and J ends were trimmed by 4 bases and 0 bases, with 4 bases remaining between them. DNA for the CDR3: TGCGCCAGCAGCCTATCCTCTGGAAACACCATATATTTT. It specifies CASSLSSGNTIYF.

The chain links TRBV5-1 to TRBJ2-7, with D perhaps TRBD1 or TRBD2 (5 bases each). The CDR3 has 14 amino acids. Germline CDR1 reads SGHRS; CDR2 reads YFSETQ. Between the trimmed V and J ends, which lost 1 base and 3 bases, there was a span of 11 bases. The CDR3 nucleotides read TGCGCCAGCAGCTTGAGGGGAGTGCGCTACGAGCAGTACTTC. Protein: CASSLRGVRYEQYF.

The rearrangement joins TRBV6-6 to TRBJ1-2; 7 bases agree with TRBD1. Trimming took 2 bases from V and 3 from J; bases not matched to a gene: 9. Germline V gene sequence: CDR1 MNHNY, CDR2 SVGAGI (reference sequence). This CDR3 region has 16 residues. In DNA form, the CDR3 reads TGTGCCAGCAGTTACGGAGTAGGGGGCATTGACTATGGCTACACCTTC. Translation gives CASSYGVGGIDYGYTF.

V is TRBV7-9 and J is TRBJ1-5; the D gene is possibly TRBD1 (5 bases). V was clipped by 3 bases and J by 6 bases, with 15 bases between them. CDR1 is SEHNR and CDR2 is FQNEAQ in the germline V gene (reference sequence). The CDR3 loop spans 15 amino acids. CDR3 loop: CASSFQGGSGQPQHF. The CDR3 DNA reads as TGTGCCAGCAGCTTCCAGGGTGGATCAGGTCAGCCCCAGCATTTT.

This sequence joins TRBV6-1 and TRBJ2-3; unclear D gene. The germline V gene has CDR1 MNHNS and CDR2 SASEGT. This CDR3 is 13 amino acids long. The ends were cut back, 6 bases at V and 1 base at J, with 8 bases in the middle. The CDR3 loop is CASRGYGTDTQYF. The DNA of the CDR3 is TGTGCCAGCAGGGGTTACGGCACAGATACGCAGTATTTT.

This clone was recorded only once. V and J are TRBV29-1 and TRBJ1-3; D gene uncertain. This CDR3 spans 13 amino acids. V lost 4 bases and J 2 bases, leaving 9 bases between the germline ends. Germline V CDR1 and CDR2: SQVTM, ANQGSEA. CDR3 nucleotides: TGCAGCGTTGGGGCTGGTGCTGGAAACACCATATATTTT. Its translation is CSVGAGAGNTIYF.

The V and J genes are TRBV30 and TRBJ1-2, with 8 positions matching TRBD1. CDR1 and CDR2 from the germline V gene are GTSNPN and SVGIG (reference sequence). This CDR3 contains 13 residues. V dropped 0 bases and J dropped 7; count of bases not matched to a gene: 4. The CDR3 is CAWSVQGVSGYTF. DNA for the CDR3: TGTGCCTGGAGTGTACAGGGGGTTTCTGGCTACACCTTC.

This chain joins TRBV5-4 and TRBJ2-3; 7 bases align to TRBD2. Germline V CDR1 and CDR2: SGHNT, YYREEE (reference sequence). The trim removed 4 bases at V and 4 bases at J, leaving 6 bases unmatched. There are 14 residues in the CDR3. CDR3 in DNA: TGTGCCAGCAGCAGTAGACGGGAGGCAGATACGCAGTATTTT. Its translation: CASSSRREADTQYF.

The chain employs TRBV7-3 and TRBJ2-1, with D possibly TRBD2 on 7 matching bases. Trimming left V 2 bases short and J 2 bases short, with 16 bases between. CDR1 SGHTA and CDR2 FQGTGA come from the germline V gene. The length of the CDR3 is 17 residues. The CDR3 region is CASSLLGGAEPYNEQFF. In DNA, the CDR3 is TGTGCCAGCAGCTTACTGGGGGGGGCCGAGCCCTACAATGAGCAGTTCTTC. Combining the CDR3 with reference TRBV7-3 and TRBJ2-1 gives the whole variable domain GAGVSQTPSNKVTEKGKYVELRCDPISGHTALYWYRQSLGQGPEFLIYFQGTGAADDSGLPNDRFFAVRPEGSVSTLKIQRTERGDSAVYLCASSLLGGAEPYNEQFFGPGTRLTVL.

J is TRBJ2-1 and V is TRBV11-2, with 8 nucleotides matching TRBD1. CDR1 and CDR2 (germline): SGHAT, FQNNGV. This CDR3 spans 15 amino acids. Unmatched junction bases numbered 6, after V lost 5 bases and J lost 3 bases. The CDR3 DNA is TGTGCCAGCAGCCCCGGACAGGGCCTCTACAATGAGCAGTTCTTC. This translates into CASSPGQGLYNEQFF.

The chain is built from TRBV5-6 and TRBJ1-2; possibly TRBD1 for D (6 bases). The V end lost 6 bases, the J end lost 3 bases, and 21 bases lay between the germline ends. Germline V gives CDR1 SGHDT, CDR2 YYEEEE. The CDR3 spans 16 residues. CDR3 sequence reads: CASTSLGGGADYGYTF. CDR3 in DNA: TGTGCCAGCACTTCGCTTGGCGGGGGCGCGGACTATGGCTACACCTTC.